These T cell receptor beta chains were read from a single sample in a study of monozygotic twins with inflammatory bowel disease. TCRdb re-called the 5' RACE reads; every CDR3 protein appears as one record, without DNA. The specimen's table records 400,000 to 500,000 distinct CDR3 sequences. Sequencing was carried out using blood. Receptors were obtained from a human donor with ulcerative colitis or Crohn's disease, or a healthy co-twin of an affected twin (not recorded which). Both conserved end residues are part of each CDR3. Each record gives: V gene, CDR3 length, J gene, CDR3 protein.

v_call: TRBV7-6; cdr3_length: 13; j_call: TRBJ2-1; cdr3_aa: CASSLVAGDEQFF
v_call: TRBV27; cdr3_length: 11; j_call: TRBJ2-7; cdr3_aa: CASRSSYEQYF
v_call: TRBV5-1; cdr3_length: 14; j_call: TRBJ1-5; cdr3_aa: CASSLEGKGETQHF
v_call: TRBV7-2; cdr3_length: 15; j_call: TRBJ2-1; cdr3_aa: CASSPRQGLYNEQFF
v_call: TRBV9; cdr3_length: 15; j_call: TRBJ2-7; cdr3_aa: CASSVAAGGPFEQYF
v_call: TRBV27; cdr3_length: 13; j_call: TRBJ1-5; cdr3_aa: CACSPSGNQPQHF
v_call: TRBV20-1; cdr3_length: 13; j_call: TRBJ2-7; cdr3_aa: CSATSGALIEQYF
v_call: TRBV5-1; cdr3_length: 13; j_call: TRBJ1-4; cdr3_aa: CASSSDGMGKLFF
v_call: TRBV5-1; cdr3_length: 15; j_call: TRBJ2-1; cdr3_aa: CASSRRDRGGGEQFF
v_call: TRBV28; cdr3_length: 11; j_call: TRBJ2-7; cdr3_aa: CASVKSYEQYF
v_call: TRBV5-1; cdr3_length: 15; j_call: TRBJ2-3; cdr3_aa: CASSTSTQSADTQYF
v_call: TRBV24-1; cdr3_length: 14; j_call: TRBJ1-2; cdr3_aa: CATSEAGQVGGYTF
v_call: TRBV3-1; cdr3_length: 14; j_call: TRBJ2-7; cdr3_aa: CASSQPGTIGEQYF
v_call: TRBV12-3/TRBV12-4; cdr3_length: 15; j_call: TRBJ2-2; cdr3_aa: CASSFSGGVSGELFF
v_call: TRBV28; cdr3_length: 17; j_call: TRBJ2-7; cdr3_aa: CASSLVGLATLRYEQYF
v_call: TRBV3-1; cdr3_length: 15; j_call: TRBJ2-3; cdr3_aa: CASSQRGGPQDTQYF
v_call: TRBV5-1; cdr3_length: 17; j_call: TRBJ1-3; cdr3_aa: CASSLVSGRLSGNTIYF
v_call: TRBV6-2/TRBV6-3; cdr3_length: 15; j_call: TRBJ2-7; cdr3_aa: CASSGGGRGAYEQYF
v_call: TRBV6-1; cdr3_length: 14; j_call: TRBJ1-6; cdr3_aa: CASSDGFAHSPLHF
v_call: TRBV7-2; cdr3_length: 14; j_call: TRBJ1-6; cdr3_aa: CASQRPGANSPLHF
v_call: TRBV9; cdr3_length: 11; j_call: TRBJ2-5; cdr3_aa: CASSFGTAQYF
v_call: TRBV4-2; cdr3_length: 15; j_call: TRBJ1-1; cdr3_aa: CASSQGTGVRTEAFF
v_call: TRBV5-1; cdr3_length: 14; j_call: TRBJ1-6; cdr3_aa: CASNRGEYNSPLHF
v_call: TRBV27; cdr3_length: 13; j_call: TRBJ2-7; cdr3_aa: CASGPRWAYEQYF
v_call: TRBV19; cdr3_length: 13; j_call: TRBJ1-2; cdr3_aa: CASHTPPVEGYTF
v_call: TRBV30; cdr3_length: 18; j_call: TRBJ2-5; cdr3_aa: CAWSSLAGEDGDQETQYF
v_call: TRBV6-2/TRBV6-3; cdr3_length: 14; j_call: TRBJ2-5; cdr3_aa: CASSYDRGWETQYF
v_call: TRBV7-2; cdr3_length: 14; j_call: TRBJ2-1; cdr3_aa: CASSEGVYRNEQFF
v_call: TRBV7-3; cdr3_length: 16; j_call: TRBJ2-1; cdr3_aa: CASSLTYRGSGNEQFF
v_call: TRBV5-1; cdr3_length: 15; j_call: TRBJ1-1; cdr3_aa: CASSPSVNLNTEAFF
v_call: TRBV30; cdr3_length: 11; j_call: TRBJ2-1; cdr3_aa: CAWSDYNEQFF
v_call: TRBV24-1; cdr3_length: 14; j_call: TRBJ2-1; cdr3_aa: CATSLTDRVNEQFF
v_call: TRBV4-1; cdr3_length: 16; j_call: TRBJ1-1; cdr3_aa: CASSTDLGGMNTEAFF
v_call: TRBV13; cdr3_length: 16; j_call: TRBJ2-3; cdr3_aa: CASSSTLAGAIDTQYF
v_call: TRBV24-1; cdr3_length: 14; j_call: TRBJ2-1; cdr3_aa: CATSDLGNYNEQFF
v_call: TRBV25-1; cdr3_length: 14; j_call: TRBJ2-7; cdr3_aa: CASTIGTGIYEQYF
v_call: TRBV7-9; cdr3_length: 14; j_call: TRBJ2-1; cdr3_aa: CASSGPGDPNEQFF
v_call: TRBV28; cdr3_length: 14; j_call: TRBJ1-1; cdr3_aa: CASRTTGIAAEAFF
v_call: TRBV20-1; cdr3_length: 15; j_call: TRBJ1-5; cdr3_aa: CSVRGRSRRNQPQHF
v_call: TRBV5-1; cdr3_length: 20; j_call: TRBJ2-2; cdr3_aa: CASSLEPQTSGRMNTGELFF
v_call: TRBV7-2; cdr3_length: 14; j_call: TRBJ2-7; cdr3_aa: CASSLQDLSYEQYF
v_call: TRBV5-6; cdr3_length: 16; j_call: TRBJ2-2; cdr3_aa: CASSRLAGPNTGELFF